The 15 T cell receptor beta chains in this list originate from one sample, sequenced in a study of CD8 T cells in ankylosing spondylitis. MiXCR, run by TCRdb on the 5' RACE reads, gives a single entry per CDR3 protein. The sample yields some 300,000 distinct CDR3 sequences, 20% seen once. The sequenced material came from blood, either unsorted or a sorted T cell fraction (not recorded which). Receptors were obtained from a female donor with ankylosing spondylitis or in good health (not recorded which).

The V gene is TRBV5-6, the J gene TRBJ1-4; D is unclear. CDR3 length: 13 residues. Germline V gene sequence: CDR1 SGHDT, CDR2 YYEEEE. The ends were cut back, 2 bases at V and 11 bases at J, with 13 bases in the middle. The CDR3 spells CASSLITAPKLFF. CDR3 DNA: TGTGCCAGCAGCTTAATCACGGCCCCCAAACTGTTTTTT.

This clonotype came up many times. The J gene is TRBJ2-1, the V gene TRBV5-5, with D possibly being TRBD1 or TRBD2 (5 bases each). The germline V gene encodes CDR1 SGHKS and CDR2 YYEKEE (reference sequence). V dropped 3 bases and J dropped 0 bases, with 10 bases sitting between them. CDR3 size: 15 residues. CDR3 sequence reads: CASSSEGNSYNEQFF. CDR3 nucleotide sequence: TGTGCCAGCAGCTCAGAGGGGAACTCCTACAATGAGCAGTTCTTC.

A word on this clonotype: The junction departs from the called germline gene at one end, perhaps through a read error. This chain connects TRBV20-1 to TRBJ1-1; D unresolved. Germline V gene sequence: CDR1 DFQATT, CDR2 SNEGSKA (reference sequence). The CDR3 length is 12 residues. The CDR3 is CSARGGKTEPFF. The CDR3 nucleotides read TGCAGTGCTAGAGGGGGAAAAACTGAACCTTTCTTT.

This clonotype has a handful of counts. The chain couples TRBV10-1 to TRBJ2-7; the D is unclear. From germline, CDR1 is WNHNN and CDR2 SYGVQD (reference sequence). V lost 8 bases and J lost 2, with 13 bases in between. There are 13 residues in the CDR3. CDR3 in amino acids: CASSRGITYEQYF. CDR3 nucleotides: TGCGCCAGCTCGAGAGGTATCACCTACGAGCAGTACTTC.

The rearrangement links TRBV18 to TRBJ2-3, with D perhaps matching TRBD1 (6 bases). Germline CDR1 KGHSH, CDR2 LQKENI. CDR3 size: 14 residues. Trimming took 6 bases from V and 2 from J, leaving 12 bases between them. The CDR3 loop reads CASSSGVSTDTQYF. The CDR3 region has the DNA TGTGCCAGCTCTTCAGGGGTTTCCACAGATACGCAGTATTTT.

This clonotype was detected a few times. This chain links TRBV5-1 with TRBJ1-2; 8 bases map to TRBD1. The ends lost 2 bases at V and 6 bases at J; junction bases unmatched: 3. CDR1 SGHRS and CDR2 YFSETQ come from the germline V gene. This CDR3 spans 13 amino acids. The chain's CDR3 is CASSFQGANGYTF. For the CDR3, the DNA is TGCGCCAGCAGCTTCCAGGGGGCGAATGGCTACACCTTC.

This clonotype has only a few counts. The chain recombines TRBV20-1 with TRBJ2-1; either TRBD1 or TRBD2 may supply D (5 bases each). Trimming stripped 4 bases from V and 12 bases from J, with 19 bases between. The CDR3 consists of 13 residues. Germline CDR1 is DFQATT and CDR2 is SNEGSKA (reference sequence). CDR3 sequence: CSAIGGTSSRQFF. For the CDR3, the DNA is TGCAGTGCTATAGGTGGGACCTCTTCGCGGCAGTTCTTC.

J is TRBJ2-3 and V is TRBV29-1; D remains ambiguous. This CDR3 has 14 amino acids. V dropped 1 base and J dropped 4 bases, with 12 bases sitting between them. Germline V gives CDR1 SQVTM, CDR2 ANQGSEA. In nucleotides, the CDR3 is TGCAGCGTTGAAGTGGGCCAGAGCCCAGATACGCAGTATTTT. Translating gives CSVEVGQSPDTQYF.

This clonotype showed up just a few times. The CDR3 DNA reads TGCAGCGTTGAAGGGGTAAGGAGGGAGGCTGAAGCTTTCTTT. It encodes CSVEGVRREAEAFF. The gene calls are TRBV29-1 and TRBJ1-1; D ambiguous. CDR1 is SQVTM and CDR2 is ANQGSEA in the germline V gene. Trimming removed 1 base from V and 6 bases from J, with 15 bases in between. The CDR3 has 14 residues. Full variable domain (remainder filled in from reference TRBV29-1 and TRBJ1-1): SAVISQKPSRDICQRGTSLTIQCQVDSQVTMMFWYRQQPGQSLTLIATANQGSEATYESGFVIDKFPISRPNLTFSTLTVSNMSPEDSSIYLCSVEGVRREAEAFFGQGTRLTVV.

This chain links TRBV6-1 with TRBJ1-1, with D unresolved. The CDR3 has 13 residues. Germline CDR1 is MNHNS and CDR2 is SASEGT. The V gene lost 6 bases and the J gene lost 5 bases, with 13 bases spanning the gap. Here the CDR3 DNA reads TGTGCCAGCAGCTTCACCCCGAGGACTGAAGCTTTCTTT. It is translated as CASSFTPRTEAFF.

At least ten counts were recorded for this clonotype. The CDR3 DNA reads TGCGCCAGCAGCCAAGATGGAAACACAGATACGCAGTATTTT. It yields the protein CASSQDGNTDTQYF. The J gene is TRBJ2-3, the V gene TRBV4-3; D gene uncertain. CDR3 length equals 14 residues. V was cut by 0 bases and J by 2 bases, with 6 bases left in between. The germline V gene has CDR1 LGHNA and CDR2 YSLEER.

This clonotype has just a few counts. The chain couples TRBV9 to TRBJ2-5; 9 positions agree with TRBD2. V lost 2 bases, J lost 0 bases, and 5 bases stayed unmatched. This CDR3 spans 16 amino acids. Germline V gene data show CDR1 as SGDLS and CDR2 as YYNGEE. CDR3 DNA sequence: TGTGCCAGCAGCGTTAGCGGGAGACCCTACCAAGAGACCCAGTACTTC. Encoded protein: CASSVSGRPYQETQYF.

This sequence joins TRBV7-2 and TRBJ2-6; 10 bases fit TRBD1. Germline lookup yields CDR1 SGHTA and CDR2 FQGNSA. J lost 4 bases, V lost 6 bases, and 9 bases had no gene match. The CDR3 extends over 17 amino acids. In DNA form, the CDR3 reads TGTGCCAGCAGTCGACGACAGGGGGCGCGCGGGGCCAACGTCCTGACTTTC. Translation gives CASSRRQGARGANVLTF.

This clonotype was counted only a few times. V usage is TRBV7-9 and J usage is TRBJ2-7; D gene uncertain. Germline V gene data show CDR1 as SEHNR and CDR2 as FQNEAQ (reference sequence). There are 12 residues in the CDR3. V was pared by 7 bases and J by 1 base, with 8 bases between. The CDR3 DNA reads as TGTGCCAGCACAACAGCATCCTACGAGCAGTACTTC. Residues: CASTTASYEQYF.

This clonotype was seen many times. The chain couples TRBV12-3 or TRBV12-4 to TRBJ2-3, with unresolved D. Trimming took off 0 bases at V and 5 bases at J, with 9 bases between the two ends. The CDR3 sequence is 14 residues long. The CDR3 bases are TGTGCCAGCAGTTTAGCGGGAAGAGGAGATACGCAGTATTTT. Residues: CASSLAGRGDTQYF.